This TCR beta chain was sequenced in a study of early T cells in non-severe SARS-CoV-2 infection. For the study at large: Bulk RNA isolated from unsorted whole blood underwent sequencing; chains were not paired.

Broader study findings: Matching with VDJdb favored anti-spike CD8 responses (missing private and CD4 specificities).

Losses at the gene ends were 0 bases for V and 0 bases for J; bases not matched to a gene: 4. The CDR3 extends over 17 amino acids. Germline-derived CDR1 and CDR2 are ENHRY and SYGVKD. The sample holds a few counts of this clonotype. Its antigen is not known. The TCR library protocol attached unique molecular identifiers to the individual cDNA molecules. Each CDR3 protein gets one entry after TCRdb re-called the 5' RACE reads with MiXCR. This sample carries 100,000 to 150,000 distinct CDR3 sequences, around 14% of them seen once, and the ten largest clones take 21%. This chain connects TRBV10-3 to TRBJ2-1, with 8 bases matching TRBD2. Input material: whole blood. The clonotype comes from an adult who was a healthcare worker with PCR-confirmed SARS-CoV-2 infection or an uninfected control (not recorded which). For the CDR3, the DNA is TGTGCCATCAGTGAGTCGGAGCGGGGGACCTCCTACAATGAGCAGTTCTTC. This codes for CAISESERGTSYNEQFF.